This entry lists 3 T cell receptor beta chains sequenced from one sample in a study of T cells in localized non-small cell lung cancer. TCRdb's table, derived via immunoSEQ multiplex PCR, lists solely in-frame clones and lacks some. Of more than 100,000 clones in the sample, more than 80% were seen once. This specimen consisted of peripheral blood, obtained before any cancer treatment. These receptors all come from a female donor aged 60 or older with stage I lung adenocarcinoma.

The chain employs TRBV7-3 and TRBJ2-7; 12 bases fit TRBD2. After removal of 5 bases from V and 7 bases from J, the junction contained 6 bases not matched to a gene. CDR3 length equals 14 residues. CDR1 is SGHTA and CDR2 is FQGTGA in the germline V gene. CDR3 region: CASSLTSGSGEQYF. The CDR3 DNA reads TGTGCCAGCAGCCTGACTAGCGGGAGTGGTGAGCAGTACTTC.

The chain links TRBV9 to TRBJ2-7; 12 nucleotides line up with TRBD2. Trimming at V came to 0 bases and at J to 0 bases, leaving 7 bases not matched to a gene. The germline gives CDR1 SGDLS, CDR2 YYNGEE. The CDR3 consists of 18 residues. The CDR3 DNA follows: TGTGCCAGCAGCGTAGGCATGACTAGCGGGAGTCTCTCCTACGAGCAGTACTTC. This codes for CASSVGMTSGSLSYEQYF. The variable domain in full, with the rest retrieved from reference TRBV9 and TRBJ2-7, is DSGVTQTPKHLITATGQRVTLRCSPRSGDLSVYWYQQSLDQGLQFLIQYYNGEERAKGNILERFSAQQFPDLHSELNLSSLELGDSALYFCASSVGMTSGSLSYEQYFGPGTRLTVT.

This clone was detected only once. The rearrangement joins TRBV5-8 to TRBJ2-7; D uncertain. The CDR3 spans 9 residues. CDR1 SGHTS and CDR2 YDEGEE come from the germline V gene. Trimming shortened V by 7 bases and J by 9 bases, and 8 bases separated the two germline ends. The CDR3 reads CASSEVQYF. Written as DNA, the CDR3 is TGTGCCAGCTCGGAAGTGCAGTACTTC.